The clone carrying this TCR beta chain occurred many times. Antigen: not known. This sample stems from a study of OX40 agonist ivuxolimab in advanced cancers. The study, taken as a whole, reports: Among the least clonally expanded were partial responders at 0.1-3.0 mg/kg. The antigen specificity of the peripheral T cells (those that were expanded) was not determined.

Autoimmune disease history or systemic immunosuppression disqualified patients. TCRdb's table, derived via immunoSEQ multiplex PCR, lists solely in-frame clones and lacks some. Of tens of thousands of clones listed, 82% are singletons. The V and J ends lost 3 bases and 0 bases respectively, with 6 bases between them. Germline CDR1 GTSNPN, CDR2 SVGIG (reference sequence). This CDR3 is 12 amino acids long. This chain joins TRBV30 and TRBJ2-7; D remains ambiguous. This sample comprised CD4+ or CD8+ T cells sorted from blood, obtained in a trial of the OX40 agonist ivuxolimab. The TCR originated in an adult with an advanced solid tumor such as melanoma, head and neck, liver or kidney cancer. CDR3: CAWRKGSYEQYF. CDR3 nucleotide sequence: TGTGCCTGGAGAAAGGGCTCCTACGAGCAGTACTTC. Supplemented by reference TRBV30 and TRBJ2-7, the full variable domain reads SQTIHQWPATLVQPVGSPLSLECTVEGTSNPNLYWYRQAAGRGLQLLFYSVGIGQISSEVPQNLSASRPQDRQFILSSKKLLLSDSGFYLCAWRKGSYEQYFGPGTRLTVT.